These T cell receptor beta chains were read from a single sample in a study of Ad26.COV2.S vaccination and SARS-CoV-2 variants. The table came from immunoSEQ multiplex PCR; TCRdb's copy has only in-frame clones and leaves some out. The profile covers roughly 380,000 clones, with about 88% appearing a single time and 3.3% taken by the ten largest. This specimen consisted of peripheral blood, obtained in a trial of Ad26.COV2.S vaccine versus placebo. The receptor source for this set is a person aged 18 to 59 who received the Ad26.COV2.S COVID-19 vaccine or a placebo. Both conserved end residues are part of each CDR3. Each record gives: V gene, J gene, CDR3 length, CDR3 protein.

v_gene: TRBV3-1/TRBV3-2
j_gene: TRBJ2-1
len: 13
CDR3aa: CASSQARHNEQFF

v_gene: TRBV5-1
j_gene: TRBJ1-1
len: 16
CDR3aa: CASSTRDGIIWTEAFF

v_gene: TRBV5-1
j_gene: TRBJ2-1
len: 17
CDR3aa: CASSPGAGGISYNEQFF

v_gene: TRBV28
j_gene: TRBJ2-2
len: 17
CDR3aa: CASSLVFGSENTGELFF

v_gene: TRBV5-6
j_gene: TRBJ2-7
len: 14
CDR3aa: CASSPDRSNYEQYF

v_gene: TRBV28
j_gene: TRBJ2-4
len: 17
CDR3aa: CASSFQAYRVSGAIQYF

v_gene: TRBV6-5
j_gene: TRBJ2-2
len: 16
CDR3aa: CASSYSQGARSGELFF

v_gene: TRBV18
j_gene: TRBJ2-1
len: 11
CDR3aa: CASSRGTEQFF

v_gene: TRBV7-9
j_gene: TRBJ2-1
len: 14
CDR3aa: CASSKPSGGNEQFF

v_gene: TRBV2
j_gene: TRBJ1-6
len: 14
CDR3aa: CASSDTTLNSPLHF

v_gene: TRBV30
j_gene: TRBJ1-1
len: 16
CDR3aa: CAWSVRDRGWNTEAFF

v_gene: TRBV5-4
j_gene: TRBJ2-7
len: 14
CDR3aa: CASSLAPSRDEQYF

v_gene: TRBV24-1
j_gene: TRBJ2-5
len: 14
CDR3aa: CATSGRDGVETQYF

v_gene: TRBV13
j_gene: TRBJ1-2
len: 18
CDR3aa: CASSTSPGQGDVEDGYTF

v_gene: TRBV28
j_gene: TRBJ1-2
len: 17
CDR3aa: CASRPTGGAGEYYGYTF

v_gene: TRBV28
j_gene: TRBJ2-1
len: 13
CDR3aa: CASETSSYNEQFF

v_gene: TRBV5-8
j_gene: TRBJ1-2
len: 14
CDR3aa: CASRKTGNSYGYTF

v_gene: TRBV5-1
j_gene: TRBJ1-1
len: 15
CDR3aa: CASSLLWQTNTEAFF

v_gene: TRBV9
j_gene: TRBJ2-1
len: 15
CDR3aa: CASSYTGHIFDEQFF

v_gene: TRBV30
j_gene: TRBJ2-7
len: 13
CDR3aa: CAWNRDRGYEQYF

v_gene: TRBV6-5
j_gene: TRBJ2-1
len: 15
CDR3aa: CASSYRRTVYNEQFF

v_gene: TRBV27
j_gene: TRBJ2-7
len: 14
CDR3aa: CASSLVGSSYEQYF

v_gene: TRBV5-1
j_gene: TRBJ2-2
len: 16
CDR3aa: CASSQRDRGNTGELFF

v_gene: TRBV2
j_gene: TRBJ1-2
len: 13
CDR3aa: CASTTGFNYGYTF

v_gene: TRBV9
j_gene: TRBJ2-2
len: 18
CDR3aa: CASSVGDSGGQYTGELFF

v_gene: TRBV11-2
j_gene: TRBJ2-7
len: 12
CDR3aa: CASSLAPYEQYF

v_gene: TRBV14
j_gene: TRBJ2-7
len: 15
CDR3aa: CASSLDRGSSYEQYF

v_gene: TRBV29-1
j_gene: TRBJ1-6
len: 15
CDR3aa: CSVQLNRGQDSPLHF

v_gene: TRBV14
j_gene: TRBJ2-7
len: 15
CDR3aa: CASSPGGRGVHEQYF

v_gene: TRBV5-1
j_gene: TRBJ2-5
len: 13
CDR3aa: CASSFSGLETQYF

v_gene: TRBV25-1
j_gene: TRBJ2-7
len: 14
CDR3aa: CASSSDRGTYEQYF

v_gene: TRBV2
j_gene: TRBJ2-5
len: 16
CDR3aa: CASTPPQGYGQETQYF

v_gene: TRBV7-2
j_gene: TRBJ1-2
len: 13
CDR3aa: CASSSPANYGYTF

v_gene: TRBV27
j_gene: TRBJ1-5
len: 15
CDR3aa: CASGPIGGAGQPQHF

v_gene: TRBV29-1
j_gene: TRBJ2-6
len: 16
CDR3aa: CSVEREGPSGANVLTF

v_gene: TRBV5-1
j_gene: TRBJ2-3
len: 15
CDR3aa: CASSSTGESTDTQYF

v_gene: TRBV7-2
j_gene: TRBJ2-5
len: 12
CDR3aa: CASSFTGETQYF

v_gene: TRBV7-2
j_gene: TRBJ2-5
len: 11
CDR3aa: CASSLMETQYF

v_gene: TRBV27
j_gene: TRBJ1-2
len: 16
CDR3aa: CASSSLNGGTAYGYTF

v_gene: TRBV6-5
j_gene: TRBJ2-7
len: 14
CDR3aa: CASSLTSEHYEQYF

v_gene: TRBV6-6
j_gene: TRBJ2-1
len: 14
CDR3aa: CASTPIGSYNEQFF

v_gene: TRBV9
j_gene: TRBJ1-3
len: 16
CDR3aa: CASSRITGDAGNTIYF

v_gene: TRBV29-1
j_gene: TRBJ1-1
len: 14
CDR3aa: CSVEAKGRNTEAFF

v_gene: TRBV28
j_gene: TRBJ2-1
len: 15
CDR3aa: CASSLYTRSYNEQFF

v_gene: TRBV7-2
j_gene: TRBJ1-1
len: 14
CDR3aa: CASSSDSLNTEAFF

v_gene: TRBV7-9
j_gene: TRBJ2-5
len: 14
CDR3aa: CASSSPRQGETQYF

v_gene: TRBV5-1
j_gene: TRBJ2-2
len: 16
CDR3aa: CASSLRAAAPTGELFF

v_gene: TRBV5-4
j_gene: TRBJ2-1
len: 14
CDR3aa: CASSSLGGDNEQFF

v_gene: TRBV19
j_gene: TRBJ2-7
len: 15
CDR3aa: CASSIRLAESYEQYF

v_gene: TRBV6-6
j_gene: TRBJ2-3
len: 16
CDR3aa: CASSYSTGHSTDTQYF

v_gene: TRBV28
j_gene: TRBJ1-5
len: 14
CDR3aa: CASSPYDRDQPQHF

v_gene: TRBV27
j_gene: TRBJ2-1
len: 14
CDR3aa: CATNRDGVYNEQFF

v_gene: TRBV25-1
j_gene: TRBJ2-1
len: 14
CDR3aa: CASSPTGWRNEQFF

v_gene: TRBV14
j_gene: TRBJ2-7
len: 12
CDR3aa: CASSQAGLEQYF

v_gene: TRBV28
j_gene: TRBJ1-2
len: 13
CDR3aa: CASSLGQGYGYTF

v_gene: TRBV6-5
j_gene: TRBJ1-5
len: 15
CDR3aa: CASSYSDSSNQPQHF

v_gene: TRBV21-1
j_gene: TRBJ1-5
len: 14
CDR3aa: CASSRGRDNQPQHF

v_gene: TRBV2
j_gene: TRBJ2-3
len: 17
CDR3aa: CASSLSFLAGLMFEQYF

v_gene: TRBV5-1
j_gene: TRBJ2-5
len: 15
CDR3aa: CASSWLGQGLETQYF